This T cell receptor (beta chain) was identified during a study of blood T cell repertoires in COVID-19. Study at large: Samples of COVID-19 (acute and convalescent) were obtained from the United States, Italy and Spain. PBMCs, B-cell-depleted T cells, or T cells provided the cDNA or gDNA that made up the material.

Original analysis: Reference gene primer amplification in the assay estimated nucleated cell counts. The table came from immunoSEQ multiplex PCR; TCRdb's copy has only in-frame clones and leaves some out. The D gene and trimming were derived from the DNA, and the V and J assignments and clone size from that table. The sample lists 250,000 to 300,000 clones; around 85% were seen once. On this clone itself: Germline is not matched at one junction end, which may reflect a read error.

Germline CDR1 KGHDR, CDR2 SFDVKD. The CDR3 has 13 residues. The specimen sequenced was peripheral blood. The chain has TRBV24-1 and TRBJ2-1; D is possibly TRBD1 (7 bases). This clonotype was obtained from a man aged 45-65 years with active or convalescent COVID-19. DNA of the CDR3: TGTGCCACCAGTAATTTGGAGGGGGACAGTCGGTTCTTC. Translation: CATSNLEGDSRFF.